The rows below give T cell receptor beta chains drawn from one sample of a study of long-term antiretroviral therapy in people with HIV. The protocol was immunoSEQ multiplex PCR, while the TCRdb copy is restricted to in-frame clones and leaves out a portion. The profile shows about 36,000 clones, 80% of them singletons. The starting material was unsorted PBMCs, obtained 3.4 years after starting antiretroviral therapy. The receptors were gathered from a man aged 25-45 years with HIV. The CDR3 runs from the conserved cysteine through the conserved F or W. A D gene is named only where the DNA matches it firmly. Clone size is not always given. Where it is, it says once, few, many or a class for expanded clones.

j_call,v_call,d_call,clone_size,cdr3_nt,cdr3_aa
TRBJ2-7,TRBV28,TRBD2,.,TGTGCCAGCAGGGGGACTAGCTACGAGCAGTACTTC,CASRGTSYEQYF
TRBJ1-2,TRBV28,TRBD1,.,TGTGCCAGCAGTGCGGGACAGACTAACTATGGCTACACCTTC,CASSAGQTNYGYTF
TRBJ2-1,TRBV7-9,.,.,TGTGCCAGCAGCCCGCCCTCCCTTATGAGTGATGAGCAGTTCTTC,CASSPPSLMSDEQFF
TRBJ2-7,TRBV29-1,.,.,TGCAGCGTTGAAGGCGACGCCTACGAGCAGTACTTC,CSVEGDAYEQYF
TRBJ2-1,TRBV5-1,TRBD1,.,TGCGCCAGCAGCTTGAGACAGGGTGGTTCCTACAATGAGCAGTTCTTC,CASSLRQGGSYNEQFF
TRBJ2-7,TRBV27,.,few,TGTGCCAGCAGTTTCCAGGGGATTCAGGGCGAGCAGTACTTC,CASSFQGIQGEQYF
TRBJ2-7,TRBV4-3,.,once,TGCGCCAGCAGCCAAGGGGCGGGATGGGGCGAGCAGTACTTC,CASSQGAGWGEQYF
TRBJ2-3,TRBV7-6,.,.,TGTGCCAGCAGCTTACAGGGTGGCCGCACAGATACGCAGTATTTT,CASSLQGGRTDTQYF
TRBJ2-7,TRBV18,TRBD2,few,TGTGCCAGCTCACCACGACCGGGACTACCTTACGAGCAGTACTTC,CASSPRPGLPYEQYF
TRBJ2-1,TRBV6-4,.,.,TGTGCCAGGTGGTACCGCGGGTCCTACAATGAGCAGTTCTTC,CARWYRGSYNEQFF
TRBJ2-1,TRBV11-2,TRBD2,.,TGTGCCAGCAGCTTAGATCCCCGACTAGCGGGAGGGTCCTATGAGCAGTTCTTC,CASSLDPRLAGGSYEQFF
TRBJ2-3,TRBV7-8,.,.,TGTGCCAGCACCTCGGGGGCAGATACGCAGTATTTT,CASTSGADTQYF
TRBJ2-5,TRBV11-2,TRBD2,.,TGTGCCAGCAGCTTTGGGGCGGGGGGAGGCCAGTACTTC,CASSFGAGGGQYF